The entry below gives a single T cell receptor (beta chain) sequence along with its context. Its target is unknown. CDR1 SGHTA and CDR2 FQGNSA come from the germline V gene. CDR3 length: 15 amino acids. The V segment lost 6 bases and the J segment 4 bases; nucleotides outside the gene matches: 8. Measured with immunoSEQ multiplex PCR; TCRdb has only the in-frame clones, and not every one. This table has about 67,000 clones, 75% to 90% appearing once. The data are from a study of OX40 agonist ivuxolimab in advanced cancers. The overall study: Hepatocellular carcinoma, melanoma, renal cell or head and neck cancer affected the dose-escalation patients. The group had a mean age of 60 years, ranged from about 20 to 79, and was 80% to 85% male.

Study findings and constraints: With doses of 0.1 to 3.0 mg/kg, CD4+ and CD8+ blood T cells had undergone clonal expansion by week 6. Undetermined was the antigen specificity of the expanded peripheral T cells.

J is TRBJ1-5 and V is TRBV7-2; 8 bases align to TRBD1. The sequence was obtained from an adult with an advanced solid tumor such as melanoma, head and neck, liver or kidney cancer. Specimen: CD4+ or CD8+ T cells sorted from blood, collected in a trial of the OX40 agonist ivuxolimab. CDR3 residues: CASRATTGANQPQHF. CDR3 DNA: TGTGCCAGCAGGGCGACGACAGGGGCGAATCAGCCCCAGCATTTT.